Described below is a single TCR beta chain sequence and its context. The data stem from a study of T cell responses to AZD1222 COVID-19 vaccine. Here immunoSEQ multiplex PCR was the method, and the copy in TCRdb shows in-frame clones only, minus some. In all, the sample yields about 140,000 clones. The V end was cut by 6 bases, the J end by 2 bases, with 14 bases between. The CDR3 spans 14 residues. Germline V gene data show CDR1 as MNHEY and CDR2 as SVGAGI. The sequenced sample consisted of peripheral blood. The chain employs TRBV6-5 and TRBJ2-7; possibly TRBD1 or TRBD2 for D (6 bases each). This sequence was found in an adult in good health. CDR3 DNA: TGTGCCAGCAGGGGGTCCGGGGGCCCCTACGAGCAGTACTTC. Amino acid sequence: CASRGSGGPYEQYF.